This is a list of T cell receptor beta chains from one sample in a study of T cells in Graves' hyperthyroidism and ophthalmopathy. TCRdb reanalysed the multiplex PCR reads using MiXCR and keeps one entry per CDR3 protein. Among 300,000 to 350,000 distinct CDR3 sequences, around a sixth were seen once, and the ten largest hold around 47%. The material sequenced was blood. Receptors originate from a woman aged 45-65 years with Graves' hyperthyroidism. Both conserved end residues are part of each CDR3. A D gene is named only where the DNA matches it firmly. Size values are once, few and many counts, or a class for expanded clones, and some rows have none.

abundance,v_gene,len,j_gene,d_gene,CDR3nt,CDR3aa
few,TRBV18,12,TRBJ1-1,NA,TGTGCCAGTAGTATCGGATACGTTGAAGCTTTCTTT,CASSIGYVEAFF
few,TRBV4-2,16,TRBJ1-6,NA,TGTGCCAGCAGCCAAGATTGGGGCAATTATAATTCACCCCTCCACTTT,CASSQDWGNYNSPLHF
many,TRBV11-2,14,TRBJ2-3,NA,TGTGCCAGCAGCTTAGATGCGGCGACAGATACGCAGTATTTT,CASSLDAATDTQYF
NA,TRBV10-2,14,TRBJ1-1,NA,TGCGCCAGCAGTGAGTCGGAGGGAGGGACTGAAGCTTTCTTT,CASSESEGGTEAFF
many,TRBV5-4,14,TRBJ2-5,NA,TGTGCCAGCAACCCGGGACCTTCCGAAGAGACCCAGTACTTC,CASNPGPSEETQYF
NA,TRBV20-1,14,TRBJ2-7,NA,TGCAGTGCTAGAGGAGCCGGCCAATACTACGAGCAGTACTTC,CSARGAGQYYEQYF
many,TRBV20-1,13,TRBJ1-1,NA,TGCAGGGCCCCCCCGACGGAGCAGGGAGGAGCTTTCTTT,CRAPPTEQGGAFF
NA,TRBV20-1,16,TRBJ1-5,NA,TGCAGTGCTAGAGATATCTCAGCATACGCTTGGGGCCCCCAGCATTTT,CSARDISAYAWGPQHF
many,TRBV5-1,16,TRBJ1-5,NA,TGCGCCAGCAGCTATCCACGTCCTCCTAGCAATCAGCCCCAGCATTTT,CASSYPRPPSNQPQHF
few,TRBV7-9,15,TRBJ1-6,TRBD1,TGTGCCAGCAGCAGGGACAGGGGCTTTAATTCACCCCTCCACTTT,CASSRDRGFNSPLHF
many,TRBV12-3/TRBV12-4,17,TRBJ2-3,NA,TGTGCCAGCAGCCCGGCGGTGGCGGGGAGTAGCACAGATACGCAGTATTTT,CASSPAVAGSSTDTQYF
many,TRBV3-1,19,TRBJ2-1,NA,TGTGCCAGCAGCCCCGCGGCCCGAAAGAGCCCGATGTCCTACAATGAGCAGTTCTTC,CASSPAARKSPMSYNEQFF
many,TRBV27,12,TRBJ1-5,NA,TGTGCCAGCAGTTTATTCGGCCAACCCCAGCATTTT,CASSLFGQPQHF
NA,TRBV9,15,TRBJ2-5,NA,TGTGCCAGCAGCGTAGATGTACTAGCCCAAGAGACCCAGTACTTC,CASSVDVLAQETQYF
few,TRBV4-1,15,TRBJ2-1,NA,TGCGCCAGCAGTCAGACTGGGGGGAACTACAATGAGCAGTTCTTC,CASSQTGGNYNEQFF
many,TRBV5-1,13,TRBJ2-3,NA,TGCGCCAGCAGCTTTTATCCGGGAGATACGCAGTATTTT,CASSFYPGDTQYF
few,TRBV4-1,13,TRBJ2-2,NA,TGCGCCACCAACAGGGGGGGCACCGGGGAGCTGTTTTTT,CATNRGGTGELFF
NA,TRBV10-3,14,TRBJ2-2,TRBD2,TGTGCCATCAGTGTCAGCGGGACTCCGGAGGAGCTGTTTTTT,CAISVSGTPEELFF
many,TRBV13,12,TRBJ1-1,NA,TGTGCCAGCAGCTTAGTACGGGGGCGAGCTTTCTTT,CASSLVRGRAFF
few,TRBV2,17,TRBJ1-1,NA,TGTGCCAGCAGTGCCGGGGGCCTTTATGAAAAACAGGCTGAAGCTTTCTTT,CASSAGGLYEKQAEAFF
many,TRBV18,15,TRBJ2-1,TRBD1,TGTGCCAGCTCAATGGGACAGGGGGACTACAATGAGCAGTTCTTC,CASSMGQGDYNEQFF
many,TRBV2,14,TRBJ2-3,NA,TGTGCCAGTATGGTTGGCAGAAACACAGATACGCAGTATTTT,CASMVGRNTDTQYF
NA,TRBV9,15,TRBJ2-5,TRBD2,TGTGCCAGCAGCGTAGGTAGTAGCGGGCAAGAGACCCAGTACTTC,CASSVGSSGQETQYF
many,TRBV30,15,TRBJ1-4,NA,TGTGCCTGGAGTCCACCGGGACGGTCGGGTGAAAAACTGTTTTTT,CAWSPPGRSGEKLFF
few,TRBV7-9,17,TRBJ2-2,NA,TGTGCCAGCAGCCCTAGCCCGCGACTGGCGAACACCGGGGAGCTGTTTTTT,CASSPSPRLANTGELFF
many,TRBV7-2,16,TRBJ2-1,TRBD2,TGTGCCAGCAGCTTAGATAGGGGACTAGCGGGAGTACGGCAGTTCTTC,CASSLDRGLAGVRQFF
many,TRBV12-3/TRBV12-4,13,TRBJ2-7,NA,TGTGCCAGCAGTTTACGGGACGGGAACGAGCAGTACTTC,CASSLRDGNEQYF
few,TRBV3-1,14,TRBJ1-2,NA,TGTGCCAGCAGCCAAGATCTGGGGGGAGGCGGCTACACCTTC,CASSQDLGGGGYTF
many,TRBV27,21,TRBJ2-1,TRBD2,TGTGCCAGCAGTAGGGCCCACTCGATGACTAGCGGGTCCGGCTCCTACAATGAGCAGTTCTTC,CASSRAHSMTSGSGSYNEQFF
few,TRBV19,16,TRBJ1-2,TRBD1,TGTGCCAGTAGTACCTCCCCGGGACAGAGCAACTATGGCTACACCTTC,CASSTSPGQSNYGYTF
NA,TRBV5-6,17,TRBJ2-7,TRBD2,TGTGCCAGCAGCACGGGGCCCCGACTAGCGGGAGTGGAGGAGCAGTACTTC,CASSTGPRLAGVEEQYF
many,TRBV6-1,13,TRBJ2-1,NA,TGTGCCAGCAGCTACAGGGTTTACAATGAGCAGTTCTTC,CASSYRVYNEQFF
many,TRBV9,12,TRBJ1-1,NA,TGTGCCAGCAGTGTAGGGGACACTGAAGCTTTCTTT,CASSVGDTEAFF
NA,TRBV3-1,15,TRBJ2-1,TRBD2,TGTGCCAGCAGCCAAAGGCCGGGGGCGGGAGGTGAGCAGTTCTTC,CASSQRPGAGGEQFF
NA,TRBV30,14,TRBJ1-1,NA,TGTACCTGGAGTGTCGGCAGTGGATCCGTTGAAGCTTTCTTT,CTWSVGSGSVEAFF
many,TRBV24-1,17,TRBJ2-2,NA,TGTGCCACCATGGACGTAGTGGGGGAATCGAACACCGGGGAGCTGTTTTTT,CATMDVVGESNTGELFF
few,TRBV27,15,TRBJ2-7,NA,TGTGCCAGCAGTTTCTTGCAGGGTGGTGGCTACGAGCAGTACTTC,CASSFLQGGGYEQYF
few,TRBV6-1,14,TRBJ2-3,NA,TGTGCCAGCAGTTACAGCAGGGACACAGATACGCAGTATTTT,CASSYSRDTDTQYF
many,TRBV10-3,16,TRBJ2-5,TRBD1,TGTGCCATCAGTGAGTCGCAGGGGGCTCTTGGAGAGACCCAGTACTTC,CAISESQGALGETQYF
many,TRBV6-1,16,TRBJ2-5,NA,TGTGCCAGCAGTTTCCCCGGGGCCCGCGCCGGGGAGACCCAGTACTTC,CASSFPGARAGETQYF
once,TRBV20-1,14,TRBJ2-5,NA,TGCAGTGCTAGTCCACAGGGCTTTCAAGAGACCCAGTACTTC,CSASPQGFQETQYF
NA,TRBV14,14,TRBJ1-5,NA,TGTGCCAGCGGAGCCATAGGAGGGGATCAGCCCCAGCATTTT,CASGAIGGDQPQHF
many,TRBV28,14,TRBJ1-1,NA,TGTGCCAGCAGTCTCTGGGGGGGAGACACTGAAGCTTTCTTT,CASSLWGGDTEAFF
few,TRBV7-8,16,TRBJ2-3,TRBD2,TGTGCCAGCAGCCCAGGACTAGCGGGAGTAGCAGATACGCAGTATTTT,CASSPGLAGVADTQYF
few,TRBV7-2,16,TRBJ2-3,NA,TGTGCCAGCAGCTTACTTCTGGGCGGGGTCACAGATACGCAGTATTTT,CASSLLLGGVTDTQYF
NA,TRBV10-3,15,TRBJ1-2,NA,TGTGCCATCAGTGAGTCGGGCAGGGAAGCATATGGCTACACCTTC,CAISESGREAYGYTF
many,TRBV5-1,15,TRBJ2-1,NA,TGCGCCAGCAGCAAACCGGACAATGGCTACAATGAGCAGTTCTTC,CASSKPDNGYNEQFF
NA,TRBV28,14,TRBJ2-7,TRBD1,TGTGCCAGCAGTTCGGTGACAGGGTCCTACGAGCAGTACTTC,CASSSVTGSYEQYF
NA,TRBV6-1,17,TRBJ2-2,TRBD2,TGTGCCAGCAGTCTAGAACCGCTAGCGGGAGTTGGCGGGGAGCTGTTTTTT,CASSLEPLAGVGGELFF
NA,TRBV19,16,TRBJ2-2,TRBD1,TGTGCCACCAACCGACTGACAGGGGGCTCAGGAGGGGAGCTGTTTTTT,CATNRLTGGSGGELFF
many,TRBV19,14,TRBJ1-1,NA,TGTGCCAGTAGTATAATGGTGTCGAACACTGAAGCTTTCTTT,CASSIMVSNTEAFF
many,TRBV12-3/TRBV12-4,11,TRBJ1-1,NA,TGTGCCAGCACTCCGGGCACTGAAGCTTTCTTT,CASTPGTEAFF
NA,TRBV6-1,13,TRBJ1-5,NA,TGTGCCAGCAGTTTCGGGTTGAGTCAGCCCCAGCATTTT,CASSFGLSQPQHF